The source of this T cell receptor (beta chain) is a study of siplizumab effects on memory and regulatory T cells. Study outcomes and limitations: Siplizumab, the agent tested, significantly reduced alloreactive sequences traceable to unstimulated CD4+ memory cells.

TCRdb's copy holds only in-frame clones and misses some; the assay was immunoSEQ multiplex PCR. The sample contains about 99,000 clones, 93% of which appear only once. As regards this clone: Its antigen is still unknown.

V was pared by 5 bases and J by 5 bases, with 9 bases between. The CDR3 covers 11 residues. Germline assignment: CDR1 GTSNPN and CDR2 SVGIG (reference sequence). The source is a human donor in good health. V is TRBV30 and J is TRBJ2-5; D possibly corresponds to TRBD2 (6 bases). The source material was Tregs sorted from blood. CDR3 in amino acids: CAWGTSETQYF. The DNA for the CDR3 is TGTGCCTGGGGGACTTCGGAGACCCAGTACTTC.